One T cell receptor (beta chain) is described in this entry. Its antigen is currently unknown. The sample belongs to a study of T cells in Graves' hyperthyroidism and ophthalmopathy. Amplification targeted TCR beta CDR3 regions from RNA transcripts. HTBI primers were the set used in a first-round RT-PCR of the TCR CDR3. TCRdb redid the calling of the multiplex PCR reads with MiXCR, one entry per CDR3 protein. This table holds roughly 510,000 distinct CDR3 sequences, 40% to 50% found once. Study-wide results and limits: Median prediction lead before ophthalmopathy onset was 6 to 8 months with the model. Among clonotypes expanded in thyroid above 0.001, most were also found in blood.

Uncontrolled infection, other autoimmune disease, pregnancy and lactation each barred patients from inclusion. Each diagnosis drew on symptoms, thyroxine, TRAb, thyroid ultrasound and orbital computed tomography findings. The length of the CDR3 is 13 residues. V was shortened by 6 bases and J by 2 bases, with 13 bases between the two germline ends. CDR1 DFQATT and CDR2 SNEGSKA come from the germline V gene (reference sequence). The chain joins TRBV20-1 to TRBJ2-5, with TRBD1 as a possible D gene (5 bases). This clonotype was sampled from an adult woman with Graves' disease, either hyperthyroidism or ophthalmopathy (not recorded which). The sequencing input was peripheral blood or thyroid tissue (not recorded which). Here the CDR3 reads CSAKGSRQETQYF. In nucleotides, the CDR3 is TGCAGTGCCAAGGGGTCACGACAAGAGACCCAGTACTTC.